The present entry profiles one TCR beta chain with its context. Antigen unknown. The sample originates from a study of T cell responses to AZD1222 COVID-19 vaccine. V shed 6 bases and J shed 11 bases, with 13 bases lying between them. The CDR3 is 10 residues long. The V gene's germline CDR1 is DFQATT and CDR2 SNEGSKA (reference sequence). Study-wide results and limits: It was only a handful of AZD1222 recipients who were seropositive at baseline. Of spike-specific TCRs, nearly half reportedly target regions left unmutated in variants.

Measured with immunoSEQ multiplex PCR; TCRdb has only the in-frame clones, and not every one. The sample includes 90,000 to 120,000 clones, about 89% of them seen just once. This chain joins TRBV20-1 and TRBJ1-1; D might be TRBD1 (6 bases). This material consisted of peripheral blood, taken 28 days after the second AZD1222 dose. The origin of this receptor is an adult who received the AZD1222 COVID-19 vaccine. Here the CDR3 reads CSADGRGAFF. CDR3 DNA: TGCAGTGCAGATGGCAGGGGTGCTTTCTTT.